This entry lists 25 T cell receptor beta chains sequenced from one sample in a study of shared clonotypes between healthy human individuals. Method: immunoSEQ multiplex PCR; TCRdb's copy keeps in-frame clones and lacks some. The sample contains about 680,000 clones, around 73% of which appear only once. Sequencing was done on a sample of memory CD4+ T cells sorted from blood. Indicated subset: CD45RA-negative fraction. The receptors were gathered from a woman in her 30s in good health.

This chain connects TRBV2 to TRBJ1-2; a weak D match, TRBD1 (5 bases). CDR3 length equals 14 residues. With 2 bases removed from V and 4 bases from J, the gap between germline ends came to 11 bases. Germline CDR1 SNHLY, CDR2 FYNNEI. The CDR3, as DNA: TGTGCCAGCAGTGAATTCGGGGGAGTCTATGGCTACACCTTC. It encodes CASSEFGGVYGYTF.

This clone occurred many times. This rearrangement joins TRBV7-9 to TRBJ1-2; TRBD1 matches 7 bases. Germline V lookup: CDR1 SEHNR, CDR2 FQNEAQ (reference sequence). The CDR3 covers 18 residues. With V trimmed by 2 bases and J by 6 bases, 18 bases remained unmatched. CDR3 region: CASSLFRRRTGVLDGYTF. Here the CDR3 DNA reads TGTGCCAGCAGCTTATTCCGTAGACGGACAGGAGTATTAGATGGCTACACCTTC.

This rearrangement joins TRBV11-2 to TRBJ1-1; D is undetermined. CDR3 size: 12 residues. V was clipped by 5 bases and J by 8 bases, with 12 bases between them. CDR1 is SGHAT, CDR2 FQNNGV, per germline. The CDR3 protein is CASSSASSEAFF. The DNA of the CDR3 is TGTGCCAGCAGCAGTGCGTCGTCGGAAGCTTTCTTT.

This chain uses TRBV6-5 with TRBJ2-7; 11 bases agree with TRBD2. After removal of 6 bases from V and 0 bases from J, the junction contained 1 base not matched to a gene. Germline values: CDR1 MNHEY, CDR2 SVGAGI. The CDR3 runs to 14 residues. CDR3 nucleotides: TGTGCCAGCAGAGGACTAGCGGGCTCCTACGAGCAGTACTTC. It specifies CASRGLAGSYEQYF.

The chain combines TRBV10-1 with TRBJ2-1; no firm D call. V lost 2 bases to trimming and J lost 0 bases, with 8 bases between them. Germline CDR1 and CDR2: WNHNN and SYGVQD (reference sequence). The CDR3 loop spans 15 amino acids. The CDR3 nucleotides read TGCGCCAGCAGTGAGATTGTGAGCTCCTACAATGAGCAGTTCTTC. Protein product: CASSEIVSSYNEQFF.

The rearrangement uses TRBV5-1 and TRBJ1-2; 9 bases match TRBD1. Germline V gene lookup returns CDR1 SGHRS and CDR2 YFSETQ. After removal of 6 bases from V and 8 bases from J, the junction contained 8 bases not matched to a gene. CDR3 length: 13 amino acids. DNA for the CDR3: TGCGCCAGCAACAAGGACAGGGGAGGCGGCTACACCTTC. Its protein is CASNKDRGGGYTF.

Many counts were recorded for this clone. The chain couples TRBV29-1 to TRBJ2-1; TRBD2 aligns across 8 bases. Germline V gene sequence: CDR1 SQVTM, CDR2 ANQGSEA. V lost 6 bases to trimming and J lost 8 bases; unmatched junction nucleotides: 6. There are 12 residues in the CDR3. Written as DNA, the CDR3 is TGCAGCGTCCTTAGCGGGAACGATGAGCAGTTCTTC. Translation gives CSVLSGNDEQFF.

The CDR3 here is CASSFAGGEKYF. The CDR3 region has the DNA TGTGCCAGCAGTTTTGCAGGGGGGGAAAAGTACTTC. This chain links TRBV27 with TRBJ2-7; D may match TRBD1 or TRBD2 (7 bases each). The CDR3 is 12 residues long. V was shortened by 3 bases and J by 11 bases, with 14 bases between the two germline ends. Germline CDR1 is MNHEY and CDR2 is SMNVEV (reference sequence).

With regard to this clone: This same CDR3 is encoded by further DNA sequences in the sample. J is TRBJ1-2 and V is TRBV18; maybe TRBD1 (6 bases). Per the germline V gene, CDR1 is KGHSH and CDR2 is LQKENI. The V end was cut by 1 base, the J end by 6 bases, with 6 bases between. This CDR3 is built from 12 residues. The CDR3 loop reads CASSPRQDGYTF. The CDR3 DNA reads TGTGCCAGCTCACCACGACAGGATGGCTACACCTTC.

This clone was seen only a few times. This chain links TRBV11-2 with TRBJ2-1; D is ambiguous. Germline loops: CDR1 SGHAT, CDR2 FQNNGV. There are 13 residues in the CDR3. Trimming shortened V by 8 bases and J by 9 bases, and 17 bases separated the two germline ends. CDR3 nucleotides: TGTGCCAGCGCCCAAACCGACAAGGGTGAGCAGTTCTTC. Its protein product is CASAQTDKGEQFF.

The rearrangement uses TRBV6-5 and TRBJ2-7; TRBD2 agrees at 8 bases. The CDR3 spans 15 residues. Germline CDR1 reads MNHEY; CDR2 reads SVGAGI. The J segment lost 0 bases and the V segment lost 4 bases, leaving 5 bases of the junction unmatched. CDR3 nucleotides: TGTGCCAGCAGTTCGACCGGGACTAGCTCCTACGAGCAGTACTTC. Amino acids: CASSSTGTSSYEQYF.

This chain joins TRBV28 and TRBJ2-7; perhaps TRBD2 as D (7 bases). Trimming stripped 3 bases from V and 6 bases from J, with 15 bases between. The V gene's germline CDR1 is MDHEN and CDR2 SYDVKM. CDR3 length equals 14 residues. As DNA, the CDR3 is TGTGCCAGCAGTTTGATACAGGGAGGGGCCGAGCAGTACTTC. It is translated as CASSLIQGGAEQYF.

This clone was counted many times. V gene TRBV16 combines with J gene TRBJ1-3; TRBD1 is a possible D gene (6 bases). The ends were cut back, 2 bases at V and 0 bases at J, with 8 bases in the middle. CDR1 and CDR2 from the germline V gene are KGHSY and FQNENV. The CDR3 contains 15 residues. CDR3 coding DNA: TGTGCCAGCAGCCAAAGGGGGGACTCTGGAAACACCATATATTTT. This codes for CASSQRGDSGNTIYF. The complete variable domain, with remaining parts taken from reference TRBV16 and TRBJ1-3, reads GEEVAQTPKHLVRGEGQKAKLYCAPIKGHSYVFWYQQVLKNEFKFLISFQNENVFDETGMPKERFSAKCLPNSPCSLEIQATKLEDSAVYFCASSQRGDSGNTIYFGEGSWLTVV.

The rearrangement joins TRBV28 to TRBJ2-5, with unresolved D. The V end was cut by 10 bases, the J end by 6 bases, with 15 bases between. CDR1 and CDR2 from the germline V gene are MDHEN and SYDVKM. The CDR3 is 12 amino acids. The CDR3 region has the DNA TGTGCCACCTCCCTGCTTCGGAAGACCCAGTACTTC. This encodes CATSLLRKTQYF.

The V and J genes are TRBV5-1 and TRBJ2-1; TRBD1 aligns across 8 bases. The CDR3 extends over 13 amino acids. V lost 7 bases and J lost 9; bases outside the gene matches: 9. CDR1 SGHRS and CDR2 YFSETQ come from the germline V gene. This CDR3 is CASYSDRAGEQFF. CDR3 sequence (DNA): TGCGCCAGCTACTCGGACAGGGCTGGTGAGCAGTTCTTC.

The CDR3 DNA reads TGTGCCAGCAGTTTAAGAGGGCGGCAAGAGACCCAGTACTTC. Amino acid sequence: CASSLRGRQETQYF. V gene TRBV28 combines with J gene TRBJ2-5; weak D call: TRBD2 (5 bases). Germline lookup yields CDR1 MDHEN and CDR2 SYDVKM. The CDR3 sequence is 14 residues long. The V and J ends lost 2 bases and 2 bases respectively, with 9 bases between them. The entire variable domain, with the rest obtained from reference TRBV28 and TRBJ2-5, is as follows: DVKVTQSSRYLVKRTGEKVFLECVQDMDHENMFWYRQDPGLGLRLIYFSYDVKMKEKGDIPEGYSVSREKKERFSLILESASTNQTSMYLCASSLRGRQETQYFGPGTRLLVL.

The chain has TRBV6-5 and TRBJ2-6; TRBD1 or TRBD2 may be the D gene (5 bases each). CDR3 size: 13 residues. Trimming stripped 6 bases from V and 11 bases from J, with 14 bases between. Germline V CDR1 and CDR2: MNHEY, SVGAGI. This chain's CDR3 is CASSGEGKDVLTF. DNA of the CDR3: TGTGCCAGCAGCGGTGAGGGGAAAGACGTCCTGACTTTC.

The chain's CDR3 is CASSVQQGRETQYF. The CDR3 DNA reads as TGTGCCAGCAGTGTACAACAGGGAAGGGAGACCCAGTACTTC. The chain has TRBV25-1 and TRBJ2-5; TRBD1 might be the D (6 bases). Germline-derived CDR1 and CDR2 are MGHDK and SYGVNS. Trimming cost V 4 bases and J 5 bases, with 14 bases left between them. This CDR3 is 14 amino acids long.

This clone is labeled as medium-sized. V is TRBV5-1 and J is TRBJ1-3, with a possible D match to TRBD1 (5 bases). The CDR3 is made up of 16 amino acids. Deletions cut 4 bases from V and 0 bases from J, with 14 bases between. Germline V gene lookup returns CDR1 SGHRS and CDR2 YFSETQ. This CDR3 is CASSLLQVGSGNTIYF. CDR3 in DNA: TGCGCCAGCAGCCTCCTACAGGTTGGCTCTGGAAACACCATATATTTT.

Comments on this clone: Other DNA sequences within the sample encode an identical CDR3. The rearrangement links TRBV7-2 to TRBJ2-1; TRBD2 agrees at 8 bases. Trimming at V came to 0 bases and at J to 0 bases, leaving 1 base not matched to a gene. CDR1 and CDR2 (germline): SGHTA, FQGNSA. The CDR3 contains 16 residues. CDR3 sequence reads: CASSLASGTSYNEQFF. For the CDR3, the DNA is TGTGCCAGCAGCTTAGCTAGCGGGACCTCCTACAATGAGCAGTTCTTC.

Here the CDR3 DNA reads TGTGCCAGCAGTCGACTGGGGTTTAGGGGCACAGATACGCAGTATTTT. Its translation is CASSRLGFRGTDTQYF. The gene calls are TRBV6-6 and TRBJ2-3; D not certain. The CDR3 extends over 16 amino acids. Germline V gene lookup returns CDR1 MNHNY and CDR2 SVGAGI (reference sequence). Between the trimmed V and J ends, which lost 5 bases and 1 base, there was a span of 16 bases.

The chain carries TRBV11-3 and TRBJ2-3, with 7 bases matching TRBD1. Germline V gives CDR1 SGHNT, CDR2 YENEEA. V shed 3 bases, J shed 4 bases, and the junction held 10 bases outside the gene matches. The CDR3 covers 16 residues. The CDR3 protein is CASSFGGRGTADTQYF. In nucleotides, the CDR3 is TGTGCCAGCAGCTTCGGTGGGCGAGGGACAGCAGATACGCAGTATTTT.

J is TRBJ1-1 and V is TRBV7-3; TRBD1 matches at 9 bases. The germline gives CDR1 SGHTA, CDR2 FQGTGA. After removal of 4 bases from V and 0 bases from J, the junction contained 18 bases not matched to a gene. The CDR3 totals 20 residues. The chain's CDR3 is CASSSLPTGGQGSMNTEAFF. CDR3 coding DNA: TGTGCCAGCAGCTCCCTCCCCACTGGGGGACAGGGATCCATGAACACTGAAGCTTTCTTT.

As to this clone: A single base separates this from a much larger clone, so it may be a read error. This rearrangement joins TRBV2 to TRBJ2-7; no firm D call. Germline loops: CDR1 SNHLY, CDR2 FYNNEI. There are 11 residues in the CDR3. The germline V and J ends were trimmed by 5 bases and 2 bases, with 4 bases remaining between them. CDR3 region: CASSSTYEQYF. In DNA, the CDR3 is TGTGCCAGCAGTTCGACCTACGAGCAGTACTTC.

CDR3 coding DNA: TGTGCCAGTAGTATAGAAACTAACTATGGCTACACCTTC. It is translated as CASSIETNYGYTF. The V call is TRBV19, the J call TRBJ1-2; D ambiguous. This CDR3 has 13 amino acids. The germline gives CDR1 LNHDA, CDR2 SQIVND (reference sequence). V lost 0 bases to trimming and J lost 0 bases, with 2 bases between them.